This T cell receptor (beta chain) comes out of a study of identical twins. General study results and limits: There is a chance that invariant MAIT and iNKT cells partially muddied zero-insertion analyses. Beta clonotypes that were abundant in cord blood contained fewer insertions, a pattern absent from memory repertoires.

Trimming cost V 0 bases and J 4 bases, with 15 bases left between them. The CDR3 spans 16 residues. Germline lookup yields CDR1 SQVTM and CDR2 ANQGSEA. This clonotype was seen a few times. Its target is not known. TCRdb re-called the 5' RACE reads through MiXCR, storing one row per CDR3 protein. The repertoire holds about 490,000 distinct CDR3 sequences, with roughly 15% as singletons. A further study also used this sample, focusing on yellow fever vaccine responses in identical twins.

This TCR was recovered from a woman between 18 and 30 years old in good health. V gene TRBV29-1 combines with J gene TRBJ2-2; maybe TRBD1 (6 bases). Sequences were obtained from CD4+ T cells sorted from blood. The CDR3 reads CSVEDPGDRRTGELFF. DNA for the CDR3: TGCAGCGTTGAAGATCCAGGAGACAGGCGCACCGGGGAGCTGTTTTTT.